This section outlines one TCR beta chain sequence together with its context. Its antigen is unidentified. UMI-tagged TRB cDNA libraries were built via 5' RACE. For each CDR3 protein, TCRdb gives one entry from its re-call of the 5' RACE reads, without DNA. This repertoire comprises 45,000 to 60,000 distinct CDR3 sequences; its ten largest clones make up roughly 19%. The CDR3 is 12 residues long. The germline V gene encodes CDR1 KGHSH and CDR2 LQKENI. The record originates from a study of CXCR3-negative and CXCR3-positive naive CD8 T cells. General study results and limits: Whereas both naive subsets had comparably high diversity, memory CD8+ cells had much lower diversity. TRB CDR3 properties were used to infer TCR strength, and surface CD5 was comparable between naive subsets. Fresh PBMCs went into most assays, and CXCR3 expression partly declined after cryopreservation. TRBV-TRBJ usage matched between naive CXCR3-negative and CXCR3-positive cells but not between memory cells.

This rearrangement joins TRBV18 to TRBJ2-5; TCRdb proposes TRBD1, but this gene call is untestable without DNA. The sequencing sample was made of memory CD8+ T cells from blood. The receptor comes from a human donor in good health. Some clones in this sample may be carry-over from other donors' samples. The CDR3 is CASSPAGETQYF.